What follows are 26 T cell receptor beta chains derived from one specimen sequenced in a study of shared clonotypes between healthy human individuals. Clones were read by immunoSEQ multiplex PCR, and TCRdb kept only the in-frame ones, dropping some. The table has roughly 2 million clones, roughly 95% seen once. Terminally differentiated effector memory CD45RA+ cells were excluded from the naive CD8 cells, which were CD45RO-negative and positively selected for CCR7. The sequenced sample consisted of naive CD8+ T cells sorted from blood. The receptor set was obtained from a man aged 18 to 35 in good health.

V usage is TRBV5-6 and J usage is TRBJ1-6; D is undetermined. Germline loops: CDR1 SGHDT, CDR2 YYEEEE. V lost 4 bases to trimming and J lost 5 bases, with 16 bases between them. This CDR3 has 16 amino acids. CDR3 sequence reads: CASSPLQDRNNSPLHF. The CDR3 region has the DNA TGTGCCAGCAGCCCCCTCCAGGACCGGAATAATTCACCCCTCCACTTT.

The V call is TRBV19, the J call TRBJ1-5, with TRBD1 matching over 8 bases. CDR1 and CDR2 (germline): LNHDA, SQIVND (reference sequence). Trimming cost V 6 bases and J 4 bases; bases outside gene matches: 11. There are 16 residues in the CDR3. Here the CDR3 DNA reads TGTGCCAGTAGGGACGGACAGGGCCTCTCTAATCAGCCCCAGCATTTT. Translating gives CASRDGQGLSNQPQHF.

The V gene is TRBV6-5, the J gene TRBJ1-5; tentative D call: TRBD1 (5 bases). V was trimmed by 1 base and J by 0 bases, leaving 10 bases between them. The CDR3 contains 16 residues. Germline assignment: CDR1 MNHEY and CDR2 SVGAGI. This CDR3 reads CASSYLGPYSNQPQHF. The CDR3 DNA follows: TGTGCCAGCAGTTACTTGGGACCATATAGCAATCAGCCCCAGCATTTT.

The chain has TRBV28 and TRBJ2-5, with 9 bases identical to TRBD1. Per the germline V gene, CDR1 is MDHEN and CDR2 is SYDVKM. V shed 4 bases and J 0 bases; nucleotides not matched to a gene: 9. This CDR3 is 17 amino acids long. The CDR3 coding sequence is TGTGCCAGCAGTTGGGATCCGAGGACAGGGGACCAAGAGACCCAGTACTTC. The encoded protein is CASSWDPRTGDQETQYF.

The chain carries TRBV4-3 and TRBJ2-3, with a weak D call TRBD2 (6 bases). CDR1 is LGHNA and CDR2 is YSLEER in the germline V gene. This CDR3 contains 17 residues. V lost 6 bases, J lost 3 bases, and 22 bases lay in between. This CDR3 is CASRYRWQGGLTDTQYF. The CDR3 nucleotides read TGCGCCAGCAGATACCGATGGCAGGGAGGATTAACAGATACGCAGTATTTT.

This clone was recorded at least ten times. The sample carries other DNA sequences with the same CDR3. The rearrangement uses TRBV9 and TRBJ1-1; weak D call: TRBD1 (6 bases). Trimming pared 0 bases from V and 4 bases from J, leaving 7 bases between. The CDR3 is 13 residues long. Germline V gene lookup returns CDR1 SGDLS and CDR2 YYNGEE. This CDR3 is CASSVGGATEAFF. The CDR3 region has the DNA TGTGCCAGCAGCGTAGGGGGGGCCACTGAAGCTTTCTTT.

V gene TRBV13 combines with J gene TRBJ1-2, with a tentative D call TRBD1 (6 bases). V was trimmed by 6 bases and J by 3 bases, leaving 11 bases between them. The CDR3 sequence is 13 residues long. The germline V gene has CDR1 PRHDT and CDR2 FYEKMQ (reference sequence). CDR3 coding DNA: TGTGCCAGCAGTTCCAACAGGGACTATGGCTACACCTTC. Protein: CASSSNRDYGYTF.

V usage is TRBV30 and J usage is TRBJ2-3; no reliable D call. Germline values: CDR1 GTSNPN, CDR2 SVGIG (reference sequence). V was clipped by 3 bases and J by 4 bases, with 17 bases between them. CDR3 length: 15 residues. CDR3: CAWSPSVGWSDTQYF. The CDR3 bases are TGTGCCTGGAGCCCCTCGGTGGGGTGGTCAGATACGCAGTATTTT.

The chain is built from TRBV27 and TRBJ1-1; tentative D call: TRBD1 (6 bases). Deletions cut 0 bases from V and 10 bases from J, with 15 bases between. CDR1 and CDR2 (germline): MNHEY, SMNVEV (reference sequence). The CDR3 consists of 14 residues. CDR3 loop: CASSLSNQGLVAFF. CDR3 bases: TGTGCCAGCAGTTTATCGAACCAGGGGTTAGTAGCTTTCTTT.

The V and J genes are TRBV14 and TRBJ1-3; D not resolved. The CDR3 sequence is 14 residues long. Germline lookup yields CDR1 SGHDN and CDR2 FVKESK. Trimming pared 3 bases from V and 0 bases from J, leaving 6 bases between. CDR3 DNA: TGTGCCAGCAGCCAGGAGATCTCTGGAAACACCATATATTTT. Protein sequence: CASSQEISGNTIYF.

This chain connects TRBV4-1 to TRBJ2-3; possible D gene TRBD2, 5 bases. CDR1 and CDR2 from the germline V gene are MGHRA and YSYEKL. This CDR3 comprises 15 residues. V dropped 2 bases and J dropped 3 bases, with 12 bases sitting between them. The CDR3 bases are TGCGCCAGCAGCCAAAGGGAGTTAGGGACAGATACGCAGTATTTT. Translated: CASSQRELGTDTQYF.

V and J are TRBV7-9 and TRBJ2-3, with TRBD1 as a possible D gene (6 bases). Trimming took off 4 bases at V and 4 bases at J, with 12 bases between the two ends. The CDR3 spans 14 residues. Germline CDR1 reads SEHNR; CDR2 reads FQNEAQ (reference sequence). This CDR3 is CASSSQGKADTQYF. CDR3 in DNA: TGTGCCAGCAGCTCTCAGGGGAAGGCAGATACGCAGTATTTT.

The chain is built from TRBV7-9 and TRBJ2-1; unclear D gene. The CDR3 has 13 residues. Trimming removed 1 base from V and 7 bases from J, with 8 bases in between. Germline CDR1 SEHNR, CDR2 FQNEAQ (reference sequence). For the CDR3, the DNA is TGTGCCAGCAGCTTAGGGCTAGTTAATGAGCAGTTCTTC. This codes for CASSLGLVNEQFF.

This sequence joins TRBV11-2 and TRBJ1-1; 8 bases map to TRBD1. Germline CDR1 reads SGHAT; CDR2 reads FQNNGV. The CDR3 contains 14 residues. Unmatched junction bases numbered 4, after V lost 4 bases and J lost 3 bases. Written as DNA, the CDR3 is TGTGCCAGCAGCTCCGGACAGGGACACACTGAAGCTTTCTTT. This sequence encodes CASSSGQGHTEAFF.

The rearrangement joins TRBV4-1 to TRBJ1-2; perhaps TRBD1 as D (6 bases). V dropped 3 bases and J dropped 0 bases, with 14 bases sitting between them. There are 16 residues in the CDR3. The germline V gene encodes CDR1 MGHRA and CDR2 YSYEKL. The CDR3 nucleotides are TGCGCCAGCAGCCAGACCGGGACAAGTCCTAACTATGGCTACACCTTC. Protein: CASSQTGTSPNYGYTF.

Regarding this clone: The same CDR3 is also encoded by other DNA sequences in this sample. The CDR3 here is CASSQDGHEQYF. CDR3 in DNA: TGCGCCAGCAGCCAAGACGGCCACGAGCAGTACTTC. The rearrangement joins TRBV4-1 to TRBJ2-7; D gene uncertain. The V end was cut by 0 bases, the J end by 5 bases, with 5 bases between. The CDR3 consists of 12 residues. Germline V gene data show CDR1 as MGHRA and CDR2 as YSYEKL.

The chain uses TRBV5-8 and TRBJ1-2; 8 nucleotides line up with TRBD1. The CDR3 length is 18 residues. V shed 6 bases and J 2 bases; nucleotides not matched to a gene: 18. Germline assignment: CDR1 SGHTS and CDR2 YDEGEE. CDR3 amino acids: CASTLDRVSFSGNYGYTF. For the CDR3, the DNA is TGTGCCAGCACCCTGGACAGGGTTTCGTTTAGCGGGAACTATGGCTACACCTTC.

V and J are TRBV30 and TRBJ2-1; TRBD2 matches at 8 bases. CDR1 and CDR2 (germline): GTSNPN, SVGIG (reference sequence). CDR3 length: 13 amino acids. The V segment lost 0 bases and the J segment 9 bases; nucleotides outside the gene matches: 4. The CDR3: CAWSVGGDAEQFF. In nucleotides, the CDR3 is TGTGCCTGGAGTGTCGGGGGGGATGCTGAGCAGTTCTTC.

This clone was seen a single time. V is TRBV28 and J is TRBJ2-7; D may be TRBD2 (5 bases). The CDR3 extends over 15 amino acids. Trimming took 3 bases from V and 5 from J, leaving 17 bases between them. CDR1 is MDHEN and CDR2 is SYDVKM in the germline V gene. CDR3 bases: TGTGCCAGCAGTTTCTTCCTGACTACGCCCAACGAGCAGTACTTC. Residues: CASSFFLTTPNEQYF.

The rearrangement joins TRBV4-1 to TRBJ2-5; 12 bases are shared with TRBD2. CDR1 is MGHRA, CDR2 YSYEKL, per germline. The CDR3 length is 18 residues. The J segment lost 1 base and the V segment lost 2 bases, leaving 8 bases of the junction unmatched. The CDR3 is CASSQQRTSGAGQETQYF. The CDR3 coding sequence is TGCGCCAGCAGCCAACAAAGGACTAGCGGGGCAGGCCAAGAGACCCAGTACTTC.

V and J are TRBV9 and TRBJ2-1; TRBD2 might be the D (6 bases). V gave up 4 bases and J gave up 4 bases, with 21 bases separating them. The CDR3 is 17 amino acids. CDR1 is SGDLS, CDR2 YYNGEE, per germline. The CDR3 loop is CASSPESAGGRYNEQFF. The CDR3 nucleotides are TGTGCCAGCAGCCCCGAATCAGCCGGGGGTAGGTACAATGAGCAGTTCTTC.

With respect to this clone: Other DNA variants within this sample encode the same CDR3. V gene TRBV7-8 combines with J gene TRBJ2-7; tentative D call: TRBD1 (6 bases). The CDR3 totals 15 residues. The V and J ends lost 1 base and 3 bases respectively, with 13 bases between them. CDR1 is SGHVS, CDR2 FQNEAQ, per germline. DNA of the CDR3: TGTGCCAGCAGCTTAGTTGCAGGGGAAAGCTACGAGCAGTACTTC. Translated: CASSLVAGESYEQYF.

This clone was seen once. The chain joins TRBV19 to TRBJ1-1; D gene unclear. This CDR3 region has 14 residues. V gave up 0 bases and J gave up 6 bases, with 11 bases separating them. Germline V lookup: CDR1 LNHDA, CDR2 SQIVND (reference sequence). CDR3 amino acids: CASSIDGDVPEAFF. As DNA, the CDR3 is TGTGCCAGTAGTATAGACGGAGACGTGCCTGAAGCTTTCTTT.

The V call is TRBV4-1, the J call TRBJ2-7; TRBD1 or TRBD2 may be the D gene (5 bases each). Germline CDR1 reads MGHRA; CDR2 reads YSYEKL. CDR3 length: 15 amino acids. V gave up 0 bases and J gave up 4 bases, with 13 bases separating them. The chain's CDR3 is CASSQDEGILYEQYF. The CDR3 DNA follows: TGCGCCAGCAGCCAAGATGAGGGGATTCTGTACGAGCAGTACTTC.

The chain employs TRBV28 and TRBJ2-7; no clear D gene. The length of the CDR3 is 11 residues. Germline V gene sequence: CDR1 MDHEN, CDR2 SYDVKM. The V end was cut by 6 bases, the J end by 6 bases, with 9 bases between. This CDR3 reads CASSLNLEQYF. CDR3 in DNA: TGTGCCAGCAGCCTAAACCTCGAGCAGTACTTC.

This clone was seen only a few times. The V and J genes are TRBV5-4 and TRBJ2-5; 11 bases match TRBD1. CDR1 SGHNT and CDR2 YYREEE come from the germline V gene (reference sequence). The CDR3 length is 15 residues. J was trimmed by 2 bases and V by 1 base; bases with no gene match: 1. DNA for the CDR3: TGTGCCAGCAGCTTGTGGGACAGGGGGCAAGAGACCCAGTACTTC. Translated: CASSLWDRGQETQYF.